This T cell receptor beta chain came from a study of identical twins. This clonotype has a handful of counts. Its antigen is currently unknown. Study-level findings and limits: Out-of-frame TCR alpha sharing observed in monozygotic twins exceeded model estimates.

Every one of the donors was a healthy Caucasian. Germline-derived CDR1 and CDR2 are SGHRS and YFSETQ. CDR3 size: 12 residues. Trimming cost V 5 bases and J 5 bases, with 10 bases left between them. From the 5' RACE reads, TCRdb called clonotypes with MiXCR, one entry per CDR3 protein. The data hold about 490,000 distinct CDR3 sequences, with approximately 14% observed a single time. The same sample was also used in a study of yellow fever vaccine responses in identical twins. That paper notes: The authors reported partly convergent, partly personalized vaccine responses in identical twins.

This receptor was taken from a woman aged 18-29 years in good health. The sequenced sample consisted of CD4+ T cells sorted from blood. This rearrangement joins TRBV5-1 to TRBJ1-1, with no clear D. In nucleotides, the CDR3 is TGCGCCAGCAGAAGTATCCGGACTGAAGCTTTCTTT. Translation: CASRSIRTEAFF.